This TCR beta chain was identified during a study of blood T cell repertoires in COVID-19. As for the study in general: Material from acute and convalescent COVID-19 was sourced from the United States, Italy and Spain. T cells, B-cell-depleted T cells, or PBMCs provided the cDNA or gDNA that served as material.

Per the germline V gene, CDR1 is SGHDT and CDR2 is YYEEEE. V lost 3 bases and J lost 3; bases outside the gene matches: 1. This CDR3 is 15 amino acids long. Authors' processing steps: Counts of nucleated cells, estimated from reference gene primer amplification, were obtained. Produced via immunoSEQ multiplex PCR; TCRdb's table is partial and in-frame only. D and trimming were read from the DNA, whereas the V and J calls and clone size are those reported in that table. The table lists about 200,000 clones, roughly nine tenths of them singletons. The sequenced sample was peripheral blood. The sequence derives from a young man with acute or convalescent COVID-19. This chain connects TRBV5-6 to TRBJ2-7, with 15 bases identical to TRBD2. The DNA of the CDR3 is TGTGCCAGCAGCTGGACTAGCGGGGGGGGCTACGAGCAGTACTTC. Translating gives CASSWTSGGGYEQYF.